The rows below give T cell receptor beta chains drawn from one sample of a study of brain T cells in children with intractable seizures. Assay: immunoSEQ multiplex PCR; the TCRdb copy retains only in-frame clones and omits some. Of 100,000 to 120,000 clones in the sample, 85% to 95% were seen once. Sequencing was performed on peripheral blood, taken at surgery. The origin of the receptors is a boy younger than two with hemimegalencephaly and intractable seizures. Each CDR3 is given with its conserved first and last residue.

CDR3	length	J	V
CASSLPAAYEQYF	13	TRBJ2-7	TRBV5-1
CASSIDGSGRWKNIQYF	17	TRBJ2-4	TRBV19
CASSLVGPSGANEQFF	16	TRBJ2-1	TRBV5-4
CASSLLSSVVGTDTQYF	17	TRBJ2-3	TRBV27
CASSLARVSRETQYF	15	TRBJ2-5	TRBV7-2
CASSIGTTILEQYF	14	TRBJ2-7	TRBV19
CATSRDSPGTEAFF	14	TRBJ1-1	TRBV15
CASSLGRSEAFF	12	TRBJ1-1	TRBV11-3
CASTMGGAETQYF	13	TRBJ2-5	TRBV28
CASTPLVGTGELFF	14	TRBJ2-2	TRBV5-1
CASSQDGTSGYEQYF	15	TRBJ2-7	TRBV4-2
CASSVGLAGDTQYF	14	TRBJ2-3	TRBV9
CASSLQGETQYF	12	TRBJ2-5	TRBV18
CASSPVVGFQETQYF	15	TRBJ2-5	TRBV7-8
CASSLAGVSEQYF	13	TRBJ2-7	TRBV5-1
CASSPVAGGRDEQYF	15	TRBJ2-7	TRBV10-2
CATRPGQGLLRDTNYGYTF	19	TRBJ1-2	TRBV15
CASSLKGLAGTEQFF	15	TRBJ2-1	TRBV27
CASSKRRIGNTEAFF	15	TRBJ1-1	TRBV5-1
CASSQDVGGLAVSIHYNEQFF	21	TRBJ2-1	TRBV4-2
CASSSPGLANEQFF	14	TRBJ2-1	TRBV7-3
CASSQDRRAGTEAFF	15	TRBJ1-1	TRBV4-3
CASSLEIGGRWFYEQYF	17	TRBJ2-7	TRBV11-2
CASSSPGGSYEQYF	14	TRBJ2-7	TRBV6-2/TRBV6-3
CASTSPGTDTQYF	13	TRBJ2-3	TRBV6-5
CASSSDTAAASITQFF	16	TRBJ2-7	TRBV7-9
CASSLWGRVSYNSPLHF	17	TRBJ1-6	TRBV27
CASSWTSSYNEQFF	14	TRBJ2-1	TRBV5-1
CASSVVGRAQETQYF	15	TRBJ2-5	TRBV9
CASSPRDNYEQYF	13	TRBJ2-7	TRBV19
CASSEPGNYGYTF	13	TRBJ1-2	TRBV2
CASSSQPSGGYEQYF	15	TRBJ2-7	TRBV4-2
CASSYSNLFEQYF	13	TRBJ2-7	TRBV6-6
CASSIGGGVTDTQYF	15	TRBJ2-3	TRBV19
CASSRGNSPLHF	12	TRBJ1-6	TRBV9
CASSQRALAKNIQYF	15	TRBJ2-4	TRBV6-5
CASSLPPEGGEISGDTQYF	19	TRBJ2-3	TRBV7-6
CASSETMLAGGTEAFF	16	TRBJ1-1	TRBV2
CASSLNPGLIYEQYF	15	TRBJ2-7	TRBV7-3
CASSSRTSDYNEQFF	15	TRBJ2-1	TRBV28
CASREREVSYEQYF	14	TRBJ2-7	TRBV2
CATSDPVRSYEQYF	14	TRBJ2-7	TRBV24-1
CASGLSYEQYF	11	TRBJ2-7	TRBV28
CASSLSKSTDTQYF	14	TRBJ2-3	TRBV5-1
CASSLAGMAKNIQYF	15	TRBJ2-4	TRBV5-6